This is a list of T cell receptor beta chains from one sample in a study of blood T cell repertoires in COVID-19. The repertoire was sequenced with immunoSEQ multiplex PCR; TCRdb's copy has only in-frame clones and lacks some. The table shows approximately 82,000 clones, with roughly 82% occurring only once. Specimen: peripheral blood. The receptors here all came from a man aged 50 to 60 with active or convalescent COVID-19. Both conserved end residues are part of each CDR3. The order of the fields is D gene, clone size, V gene, J gene, CDR3 DNA, CDR3 protein. The D gene is left open where the match is weak. Size is omitted from some rows. Given values are once, few, many or a class for expanded clones.

TRBD1	-	TRBV19	TRBJ1-5	TGTGCCAGTAGTATAGGAGTAAGCAGGGACAGAAATCAGCCCCAGCATTTT	CASSIGVSRDRNQPQHF
TRBD1	-	TRBV18	TRBJ2-1	TGTGCCAGCTCACAAGACAGGGGGTACAATGAGCAGTTCTTC	CASSQDRGYNEQFF
-	-	TRBV6-1	TRBJ2-7	TGTGCCAGCAGTTATCAGGGAATAGGAGAGCAGTACTTC	CASSYQGIGEQYF
-	-	TRBV3-1/TRBV3-2	TRBJ2-5	TGTGCCAGCAGCCAAGGGCGCAGGGGACAAGAGACCCAGTACTTC	CASSQGRRGQETQYF
-	-	TRBV4-3	TRBJ2-1	TGCGCCAGCAGCCAAGTCGGAGCGTATGAGCAGTTCTTC	CASSQVGAYEQFF
-	-	TRBV7-8	TRBJ1-1	TGTGCCAGCAGCTTATCGGACACTGAAGCTTTCTTT	CASSLSDTEAFF
TRBD1	-	TRBV3-1/TRBV3-2	TRBJ1-1	TGTGCCAGCAGCCAAGGGACAGGGGGCCACACTGAAGCTTTCTTT	CASSQGTGGHTEAFF
-	-	TRBV5-8	TRBJ1-1	TGTGCCAGCAGCCAACTTGTTCTGAACACTGAAGCTTTCTTT	CASSQLVLNTEAFF
-	-	TRBV6-2/TRBV6-3	TRBJ2-5	TGTGCCAGCAGTCCCGGCGGGGAAGAGACCCAGTACTTC	CASSPGGEETQYF
TRBD1	-	TRBV20-1	TRBJ1-6	TGCAGTGCTAGTTGGACAGGGGAAGGAAATTCACCCCTCCACTTT	CSASWTGEGNSPLHF
-	once	TRBV4-3	TRBJ2-5	TGCGCCAGCAGCCAAGCACAACGAGGGACCCAGTACTTC	CASSQAQRGTQYF
-	-	TRBV5-1	TRBJ2-2	TGCGCCAGCAGCTTGGATCCTGCGGGGAACACCGGGGAGCTGTTTTTT	CASSLDPAGNTGELFF
-	few	TRBV7-6	TRBJ2-3	TGTGCCAGCAGCTTAGCGCTCCTTGACTCAGATACGCAGTATTTT	CASSLALLDSDTQYF
TRBD1	-	TRBV18	TRBJ1-5	TGTGCCAGCTCGCTCGGACAGGGAAGCAATCAGCCCCAGCATTTT	CASSLGQGSNQPQHF
TRBD1	few	TRBV28	TRBJ1-6	TGTGCCAGCAGTTTTCTCAGGGGGGATAATTCACCCCTCCACTTT	CASSFLRGDNSPLHF
TRBD1	-	TRBV6-6	TRBJ1-2	TGTGCCAGCAGCCCCCAACAGGGGGCTAGTGGCTACACCTTC	CASSPQQGASGYTF
TRBD2	-	TRBV19	TRBJ2-3	TGTGCCAGTACCTCAAAGCGGGGGGCAGGGAACACAGATACGCAGTATTTT	CASTSKRGAGNTDTQYF
-	-	TRBV5-1	TRBJ2-1	TGCGCCAGCAGCCATACAGGGTACAATGAGCAGTTCTTC	CASSHTGYNEQFF
-	-	TRBV28	TRBJ2-4	TGTGCCAGCAGTGACAAGGGCGGGGCCAAAAACATTCAGTACTTC	CASSDKGGAKNIQYF
TRBD1	-	TRBV11-3	TRBJ2-3	TGTGCCAGCAGCTCCGGGGGACAGGGTTGGGATACGCAGTATTTT	CASSSGGQGWDTQYF
-	once	TRBV7-2	TRBJ2-2	TGTGCCAGCAGCACGGGGGTTAACACCGGGGAGCTGTTTTTT	CASSTGVNTGELFF
TRBD1	-	TRBV5-1	TRBJ2-4	TGCGCCAGCAGAGGACAGGGTTACATTCAGTACTTC	CASRGQGYIQYF
TRBD1	-	TRBV6-2/TRBV6-3	TRBJ1-4	TGTGCCAGCAGTTACGTACAGGGGCCCGGGGGAAAACTGTTTTTT	CASSYVQGPGGKLFF
-	-	TRBV6-1	TRBJ2-7	TGTGCCAGCAGTGAAGCGTCCAGGGGTGGATACGAGCAGTACTTC	CASSEASRGGYEQYF
TRBD1	-	TRBV2	TRBJ1-1	TGTGCCAGCAGAGCAAACAGGGGGTTTAACACTGAAGCTTTCTTT	CASRANRGFNTEAFF
-	-	TRBV24-1	TRBJ2-2	TGTGCCACCAGTGACTTCAGGGGAGCGAACACCGGGGAGCTGTTTTTT	CATSDFRGANTGELFF
-	-	TRBV7-9	TRBJ1-3	TGTGCCAGCAGCGCCGCGTTGTCCTCTGGAAACACCATATATTTT	CASSAALSSGNTIYF
TRBD2	-	TRBV5-1	TRBJ2-3	TGCGCCAGCAGCTTGGGGGGACTAGCAACAGATACGCAGTATTTT	CASSLGGLATDTQYF